The rows below give T cell receptor beta chains drawn from one sample of a study of blood T cell repertoires in COVID-19. Assay used: immunoSEQ multiplex PCR; TCRdb lists only in-frame clones, some missing. The sample consists of a few hundred thousand clones, about 90% of them appearing once. The sample comprised peripheral blood. These receptors all come from a woman aged 30 to 39 with COVID-19, enrolled during active disease. The CDR3 runs from the conserved cysteine through the conserved F or W. The order of the fields is CDR3 length, J gene, D gene, V gene, clone size, CDR3 protein, CDR3 DNA. A D gene is named only where the DNA matches it firmly. Where a row states a size, it is once, few, many or the class of an expanded clone; other rows omit it.

14	TRBJ2-7	TRBD1	TRBV5-4	.	CASSPGQVRYEQYF	TGTGCCAGCAGCCCGGGACAGGTCCGCTACGAGCAGTACTTC
16	TRBJ2-1	.	TRBV3-1/TRBV3-2	.	CASSQLASGPYNEQFF	TGTGCCAGCAGCCAACTCGCGAGCGGGCCCTACAATGAGCAGTTCTTC
17	TRBJ2-3	.	TRBV5-5	.	CASSLALATSSTDTQYF	TGTGCCAGCAGCTTGGCCCTAGCGACCTCTAGCACAGATACGCAGTATTTT
16	TRBJ1-3	.	TRBV5-1	.	CASTLRSRTAGNTIYF	TGCGCCAGCACCCTCCGGTCCCGTACCGCTGGAAACACCATATATTTT
15	TRBJ2-7	TRBD1	TRBV5-6	.	CASSKTGQGRHEQYF	TGTGCCAGCAGCAAGACGGGACAGGGTAGGCACGAGCAGTACTTC
14	TRBJ1-3	.	TRBV30	few	CAWSAAGGGNTIYF	TGTGCCTGGAGTGCCGCAGGTGGCGGAAACACCATATATTTT
12	TRBJ1-2	.	TRBV28	.	CASSYRSYGYTF	TGTGCCAGCAGTTACAGGAGCTATGGCTACACCTTC
14	TRBJ2-1	.	TRBV7-9	.	CASSSRDISNEQFF	TGTGCCAGCAGCTCCCGGGACATCTCCAATGAGCAGTTCTTC
16	TRBJ1-5	.	TRBV18	.	CASSPRVDIPLQPQHF	TGTGCCAGCTCACCTCGCGTGGACATCCCTCTTCAGCCCCAGCATTTT
14	TRBJ1-1	.	TRBV5-1	.	CASSLYGRGTEAFF	TGCGCCAGCAGCTTGTACGGGAGGGGGACTGAAGCTTTCTTT
17	TRBJ2-1	TRBD2	TRBV11-2	.	CASSFGTSGPKNGEQFF	TGTGCCAGCAGCTTCGGGACTAGCGGGCCGAAAAACGGTGAGCAGTTCTTC
14	TRBJ2-7	.	TRBV19	.	CASSIYAGTYEQYF	TGTGCCAGTAGTATTTATGCAGGGACCTACGAGCAGTACTTC
13	TRBJ1-1	.	TRBV10-1	.	CASSESGDTEAFF	TGCGCCAGCAGTGAGTCTGGAGACACTGAAGCTTTCTTT
14	TRBJ2-4	TRBD1	TRBV19	.	CASSSSDRADIQYF	TGTGCCAGTAGTTCCTCCGACAGGGCGGACATTCAGTACTTC
18	TRBJ1-1	.	TRBV4-1	.	CASSQGGLILGMNTEAFF	TGCGCCAGCAGCCAAGGGGGCCTTATTCTGGGAATGAACACTGAAGCTTTCTTT
15	TRBJ2-1	.	TRBV7-3	.	CASSTTNTGNNEQFF	TGTGCCAGCAGCACTACTAACACAGGGAACAATGAGCAGTTCTTC
19	TRBJ2-1	TRBD1	TRBV28	.	CASSLWGQGRILQLNEQFF	TGTGCCAGCAGTTTATGGGGACAGGGAAGGATCCTTCAACTAAATGAGCAGTTCTTC
13	TRBJ2-3	TRBD2	TRBV29-1	.	CSALAVGTDTQYF	TGCAGCGCCCTAGCGGTAGGCACAGATACGCAGTATTTT
14	TRBJ2-5	TRBD2	TRBV6-5	.	CASQLAGDVETQYF	TGTGCCAGTCAACTAGCGGGAGATGTAGAGACCCAGTACTTC
12	TRBJ1-1	.	TRBV10-3	.	CASADLQPEAFF	TGTGCCTCCGCGGACTTGCAGCCTGAAGCTTTCTTT
15	TRBJ1-6	TRBD1	TRBV6-5	.	CASAQEDRTNSPLHF	TGTGCCAGCGCACAAGAGGACAGGACAAATTCACCCCTCCACTTT
15	TRBJ2-3	TRBD2	TRBV7-6	.	CASSLEGGRADTQYF	TGTGCCAGCAGCTTAGAAGGCGGGAGGGCAGATACGCAGTATTTT
15	TRBJ1-6	TRBD1	TRBV7-2	once	CASSPGTGGGSPLHF	TGTGCCAGCAGCCCTGGGACAGGGGGAGGTTCACCCCTCCACTTT
16	TRBJ2-2	TRBD2	TRBV2	.	CASSFTSGSSTGELFF	TGTGCCAGCAGTTTCACTAGCGGGAGTAGCACCGGGGAGCTGTTTTTT
15	TRBJ2-1	TRBD2	TRBV24-1	.	CATSDLGGRRDEQFF	TGTGCCACCAGTGATTTAGGCGGGAGAAGAGATGAGCAGTTCTTC
16	TRBJ2-3	.	TRBV5-6	once	CASSLGSAGRTDTQYF	TGTGCCAGCAGCTTGGGGTCGGCGGGGCGCACAGATACGCAGTATTTT
13	TRBJ1-4	TRBD1	TRBV6-2/TRBV6-3	once	CASTPGQGRKLFF	TGTGCCAGCACCCCGGGACAGGGGAGAAAACTGTTTTTT
13	TRBJ2-3	.	TRBV10-2	.	CASSVDGPDTQYF	TGCGCCAGCAGTGTGGATGGGCCAGATACGCAGTATTTT
14	TRBJ2-7	.	TRBV5-1	.	CASTTEGAPGEQYF	TGCGCCAGTACTACGGAGGGGGCGCCGGGCGAGCAGTACTTC
16	TRBJ2-3	TRBD2	TRBV7-2	once	CASSLASGRARDTQYF	TGTGCCAGCAGCTTAGCTAGCGGGAGGGCCAGGGATACGCAGTATTTT
17	TRBJ2-1	.	TRBV4-3	.	CASSQDFSGSSYNEQFF	TGCGCCAGCAGCCAAGATTTTAGCGGAAGCTCCTACAATGAGCAGTTCTTC
15	TRBJ2-7	TRBD2	TRBV9	.	CASSVAGGGAYEQYF	TGTGCCAGCAGCGTAGCAGGTGGGGGGGCCTACGAGCAGTACTTC
15	TRBJ2-3	.	TRBV6-5	.	CASSRQTPSTDTQYF	TGTGCCAGCAGTCGACAGACCCCTTCCACAGATACGCAGTATTTT
12	TRBJ1-4	.	TRBV2	.	CASSRNNEKLFF	TGTGCCAGCAGTCGTAATAATGAAAAACTGTTTTTT
14	TRBJ1-1	TRBD1	TRBV11-3	.	CASSRYGDRGKAFF	TGTGCCAGCAGCCGCTACGGGGACAGGGGGAAAGCTTTCTTT